Given below is one T cell receptor beta chain in context. The antigen remains undetermined. TCRdb re-called the 5' RACE reads; one entry per CDR3 protein, DNA not given. This repertoire comprises around 400,000 distinct CDR3 sequences; its ten largest clones make up approximately 2.3%. This CDR3 has 15 residues. The germline V gene encodes CDR1 SGHRS and CDR2 YFSETQ. The entry originates in a study of monozygotic twins with inflammatory bowel disease. Study-level findings and limits: Twins classed as concordant or discordant showed no difference in repertoire similarity, possibly from limited power.

What was sequenced was blood. The chain employs TRBV5-1 and TRBJ2-1; the D call from TCRdb, TRBD1, cannot be confirmed without DNA. This clonotype was obtained from a human donor with ulcerative colitis or Crohn's disease, or a healthy co-twin of an affected twin (not recorded which). The CDR3 is CASSGPLTGAGEQFF.